This TCR beta chain was identified in a study of shared clonotypes between healthy human individuals. This table comes from immunoSEQ multiplex PCR, and its TCRdb copy is limited to in-frame clones, with some not included. The sample records 400,000 to 500,000 clones, 76% being singletons. This clone was seen ten or more times. V dropped 6 bases and J dropped 1 base, with 16 bases sitting between them. The CDR3 runs to 16 residues. The germline gives CDR1 SNHLY, CDR2 FYNNEI. This receptor was taken from a woman aged 40 to 55 in good health. Some clones in this sample may be carry-over from other donors' samples. Material for sequencing was PBMCs. This chain uses TRBV2 with TRBJ2-1; TRBD2 might be the D (6 bases). CDR3 residues: CASRAGLGLSYNEQFF. In nucleotides, the CDR3 is TGTGCCAGCAGGGCCGGTTTGGGACTGTCCTACAATGAGCAGTTCTTC.